Listed here are 6 T cell receptor beta chains from one sample, sequenced in a study of shared clonotypes between healthy human individuals. Generated by immunoSEQ multiplex PCR, the TCRdb table keeps only in-frame clones and is missing some. The data show around 1 million clones, roughly 72% seen once. The sequencing sample was made of memory CD4+ T cells sorted from blood. The subset denotes: CD45RA-negative fraction. These receptors were taken from a man aged 18-30 years in good health.

CDR3 loop: CASSPVSFQGPETQYF. CDR3 sequence (DNA): TGTGCCAGCTCCCCGGTCAGCTTCCAGGGGCCAGAGACCCAGTACTTC. This rearrangement joins TRBV18 to TRBJ2-5; possible D gene TRBD1, 6 bases. Looked up from germline, CDR1 is KGHSH and CDR2 is LQKENI. The CDR3 runs to 16 residues. The ends were cut back, 6 bases at V and 4 bases at J, with 21 bases in the middle.

The chain combines TRBV25-1 with TRBJ1-5; D might be TRBD1 (5 bases). Germline V gene lookup returns CDR1 MGHDK and CDR2 SYGVNS. V was pared by 2 bases and J by 2 bases, with 10 bases between. The CDR3 length is 15 residues. The CDR3 DNA is TGTGCCAGCAGTGAAGTTAGGGGAGGCAATCAGCCCCAGCATTTT. Its translation: CASSEVRGGNQPQHF.

This clone was seen repeatedly, ten times or more. CDR3 sequence reads: CASSLESPGQPNTEAFF. CDR3 nucleotide sequence: TGCGCCAGCAGCTTGGAATCACCGGGACAGCCGAACACTGAAGCTTTCTTT. V and J are TRBV5-1 and TRBJ1-1; TRBD1 matches 7 bases. The germline gives CDR1 SGHRS, CDR2 YFSETQ. CDR3 length equals 17 residues. The ends lost 0 bases at V and 1 base at J; junction bases unmatched: 9.

This chain connects TRBV9 to TRBJ2-5; D not resolved. Germline CDR1 and CDR2: SGDLS and YYNGEE. The CDR3 is 14 residues long. Trimming removed 0 bases from V and 5 bases from J, with 11 bases in between. In nucleotides, the CDR3 is TGTGCCAGCAGCGTAGGTAATAGCTTGGAGACCCAGTACTTC. It encodes CASSVGNSLETQYF.

The J gene is TRBJ2-7, the V gene TRBV21-1; TRBD1 is the table's D call and was not checked against the DNA. TRBV21-1 is deemed a pseudogene. The CDR3 length is 17 residues. In DNA form, the CDR3 reads TGTGCCAGCAGCAAATTGGGTCGGGACAGGGGGCAATACGAGCAGTACTTC. This encodes CASSKLGRDRGQYEQYF.

The V call is TRBV2, the J call TRBJ2-3, with D uncertain. Trimming left V 7 bases short and J 4 bases short, with 15 bases between. Germline assignment: CDR1 SNHLY and CDR2 FYNNEI. This CDR3 is built from 14 residues. CDR3 protein: CASKLFPPSDTQYF. The CDR3 DNA follows: TGTGCCAGCAAACTCTTTCCTCCCTCAGATACGCAGTATTTT. Full variable domain (missing parts from reference TRBV2 and TRBJ2-3): EPEVTQTPSHQVTQMGQEVILRCVPISNHLYFYWYRQILGQKVEFLVSFYNNEISEKSEIFDDQFSVERPDGSNFTLKIRSTKLEDSAMYFCASKLFPPSDTQYFGPGTRLTVL.